A single sample gave rise to the 27 T cell receptor beta chains below, sequenced in a study of blood T cell repertoires in COVID-19. Assay: immunoSEQ multiplex PCR; the TCRdb copy retains only in-frame clones and omits some. The sample has more than 300,000 clones; around 87% are singletons. Sequenced material: peripheral blood. These receptor sequences come from a woman aged 25-40 years with COVID-19, enrolled during active disease.

This chain connects TRBV21-1 to TRBJ2-2; the DNA was not used to check the table's D call, TRBD1. TRBV21-1 corresponds to a pseudogene. The CDR3 contains 17 residues. CDR3 DNA: TGTGCCAGCAGCTCTCCGGGACACATCACTGACACCGGGGAGCTGTTTTTT. Amino acids: CASSSPGHITDTGELFF.

This sequence joins TRBV12-3 or TRBV12-4 and TRBJ1-4; 8 bases agree with TRBD1. Germline trimming cut 7 bases from V and 9 bases from J; bases unmatched to any gene: 4. The CDR3 has 12 residues. DNA for the CDR3: TGTGCCAGCACCGCAGGGGGCAAAAAACTGTTTTTT. Protein product: CASTAGGKKLFF.

This clone was seen once. Written as DNA, the CDR3 is TGTGCCAGCAGGGGGACAGCCTTGGAGCAGTACTTC. Translation: CASRGTALEQYF. V is TRBV7-9 and J is TRBJ2-7, with TRBD1 matching 7 bases. The trim removed 6 bases at V and 7 bases at J, leaving 6 bases unmatched. Germline V gene lookup returns CDR1 SEHNR and CDR2 FQNEAQ (reference sequence). The CDR3 is 12 amino acids.

The chain's CDR3 is CASSLQGINTDTQYF. CDR3 in DNA: TGTGCCAGCAGCTTACAGGGGATTAACACAGATACGCAGTATTTT. The J gene is TRBJ2-3, the V gene TRBV11-3; TRBD1 is a possible D gene (6 bases). Germline values: CDR1 SGHNT, CDR2 YENEEA. The CDR3 spans 15 residues. V gave up 2 bases and J gave up 2 bases, with 11 bases separating them.

The chain recombines TRBV4-1 with TRBJ2-1, with TRBD2 matching 13 bases. Germline assignment: CDR1 MGHRA and CDR2 YSYEKL. The V gene end was trimmed by 0 bases and the J gene end by 7 bases; junction bases not matched to a gene: 6. The length of the CDR3 is 17 residues. The CDR3 region has the DNA TGCGCCAGCAGCCAAGAAATCGGGACTAGCGGGATAAATGAGCAGTTCTTC. Translating it yields CASSQEIGTSGINEQFF.

The chain has TRBV6-1 and TRBJ1-1; 8 bases are shared with TRBD1. Losses at the gene ends were 1 base for V and 3 bases for J; bases not matched to a gene: 10. This CDR3 region has 17 residues. Germline lookup yields CDR1 MNHNS and CDR2 SASEGT. CDR3 in DNA: TGTGCCAGCAGTGAAGTCGGCAGGGGGCGCAGGTACACTGAAGCTTTCTTT. This gives the protein CASSEVGRGRRYTEAFF.

In its sample, this clone was seen once. The gene calls are TRBV5-6 and TRBJ1-6; D unresolved. CDR1 and CDR2 from the germline V gene are SGHDT and YYEEEE. The CDR3 covers 15 residues. The germline V and J ends were trimmed by 0 bases and 0 bases, with 4 bases remaining between them. The CDR3 reads CASSLGRSYNSPLHF. In nucleotides, the CDR3 is TGTGCCAGCAGCTTGGGTCGCTCCTATAATTCACCCCTCCACTTT.

The sample holds a few counts of this clone. V usage is TRBV9 and J usage is TRBJ1-2, with D possibly being TRBD1 (5 bases). Trimming removed 0 bases from V and 4 bases from J, with 10 bases in between. The CDR3 runs 14 residues. CDR1 is SGDLS, CDR2 YYNGEE, per germline. Here the CDR3 DNA reads TGTGCCAGCAGCGTAGACCGACAGCTCTATGGCTACACCTTC. Translation: CASSVDRQLYGYTF.

This clone was recorded only once. The chain is built from TRBV10-1 and TRBJ2-2; 7 nucleotides line up with TRBD1. With 3 bases clipped from V and 4 bases from J, the junction kept 2 bases outside the gene matches. This CDR3 has 14 amino acids. Germline lookup yields CDR1 WNHNN and CDR2 SYGVQD (reference sequence). Here the CDR3 reads CASSEQGPTGELFF. The CDR3 DNA is TGCGCCAGCAGTGAACAGGGGCCCACCGGGGAGCTGTTTTTT.

The rearrangement links TRBV4-1 to TRBJ1-1; 8 bases map to TRBD1. The CDR3 runs to 14 residues. Germline CDR1 and CDR2: MGHRA and YSYEKL. Trimming took 3 bases from V and 1 from J; bases not matched to a gene: 1. This chain's CDR3 is CASSHDRGNTEAFF. CDR3 nucleotides: TGCGCCAGCAGCCATGACAGGGGGAACACTGAAGCTTTCTTT.

The V call is TRBV25-1, the J call TRBJ2-3, with 15 positions matching TRBD2. The J segment lost 5 bases and the V segment lost 2 bases, leaving 2 bases of the junction unmatched. Germline CDR1 is MGHDK and CDR2 is SYGVNS. The CDR3 runs 16 residues. CDR3 nucleotide sequence: TGTGCCAGCAGTGAAGGACTAGCGGGAGGGATAGATACGCAGTATTTT. As protein: CASSEGLAGGIDTQYF.

The table lists this clone with a count of one. This chain uses TRBV5-6 with TRBJ1-1, with D uncertain. CDR3 length: 15 amino acids. Trimming shortened V by 1 base and J by 2 bases, and 12 bases separated the two germline ends. Germline V gene sequence: CDR1 SGHDT, CDR2 YYEEEE. The CDR3 spells CASSLPSTRNTEAFF. The CDR3 DNA reads as TGTGCCAGCAGCTTGCCCTCGACACGTAACACTGAAGCTTTCTTT.

V is TRBV7-6 and J is TRBJ2-7; weak D call: TRBD1 (6 bases). Between the trimmed V and J ends, which lost 0 bases and 0 bases, there was a span of 12 bases. Germline V lookup: CDR1 SGHVS, CDR2 FNYEAQ. The CDR3 is 16 residues long. The CDR3, as DNA: TGTGCCAGCAGCTTAGCCGGGACATATCTCTCCTACGAGCAGTACTTC. This codes for CASSLAGTYLSYEQYF.

This chain connects TRBV6-5 to TRBJ1-5, with a possible D match to TRBD1 (6 bases). The CDR3 covers 14 residues. Trimming removed 3 bases at V and 1 base at J, with 7 bases between. Germline CDR1 reads MNHEY; CDR2 reads SVGAGI. The DNA of the CDR3 is TGTGCCAGCAGTTATCAGGGGAGCAATCAGCCCCAGCATTTT. Its translation: CASSYQGSNQPQHF.

The chain has TRBV7-2 and TRBJ2-1; 9 bases match TRBD2. Germline V gives CDR1 SGHTA, CDR2 FQGNSA. The V segment lost 5 bases and the J segment 10 bases; nucleotides outside the gene matches: 6. CDR3 length: 13 residues. The CDR3 sequence: CASSSSGRDEQFF. CDR3 in DNA: TGTGCCAGCAGCAGTAGCGGGAGAGACGAGCAGTTCTTC.

This chain joins TRBV4-1 and TRBJ2-1; the D gene is possibly TRBD2 (6 bases). This CDR3 region has 16 residues. Germline values: CDR1 MGHRA, CDR2 YSYEKL. The germline V and J ends were trimmed by 6 bases and 3 bases, with 18 bases remaining between them. Written as DNA, the CDR3 is TGCGCCAGCAGTCCCCTCGTTGGAGGGAGCTACAATGAGCAGTTCTTC. Translated, it gives CASSPLVGGSYNEQFF.

CDR3 loop: CASSPSGTQPQHF. The CDR3 nucleotides are TGTGCCAGCTCACCATCGGGAACCCAGCCCCAGCATTTT. The rearrangement links TRBV18 to TRBJ1-5; the D is unclear. Germline CDR1 is KGHSH and CDR2 is LQKENI. Trimming shortened V by 2 bases and J by 7 bases, and 9 bases separated the two germline ends. CDR3 length: 13 amino acids.

This chain uses TRBV28 with TRBJ1-5; D gene ambiguous. Germline V gene lookup returns CDR1 MDHEN and CDR2 SYDVKM. The CDR3 covers 13 residues. Trimming took 7 bases from V and 5 from J, leaving 12 bases between them. Here the CDR3 reads CASMENSYQPQHF. The CDR3 DNA follows: TGTGCCAGCATGGAAAACAGTTATCAGCCCCAGCATTTT.

The gene calls are TRBV7-3 and TRBJ2-7; 9 nucleotides align to TRBD1. The CDR3 runs 14 residues. Trimming removed 3 bases from V and 4 bases from J; junction bases left unmatched: 4. Looked up from germline, CDR1 is SGHTA and CDR2 is FQGTGA. CDR3 nucleotide sequence: TGTGCCAGCAGCTTGGACAGGGGACCGTACGAGCAGTACTTC. This codes for CASSLDRGPYEQYF. Based on the CDR3 plus reference TRBV7-3 and TRBJ2-7, the full variable domain is GAGVSQTPSNKVTEKGKYVELRCDPISGHTALYWYRQSLGQGPEFLIYFQGTGAADDSGLPNDRFFAVRPEGSVSTLKIQRTERGDSAVYLCASSLDRGPYEQYFGPGTRLTVT.

V is TRBV15 and J is TRBJ2-2; TRBD2 is a possible D gene (5 bases). CDR1 is LNHNV, CDR2 YYDKDF, per germline (reference sequence). The length of the CDR3 is 16 residues. The germline V and J ends were trimmed by 0 bases and 2 bases, with 10 bases remaining between them. CDR3 in amino acids: CATSRDGRANTGELFF. CDR3 nucleotides: TGTGCCACCAGCAGAGATGGGCGGGCCAACACCGGGGAGCTGTTTTTT.

The chain's CDR3 is CASSYSRNVYGYTF. CDR3 coding DNA: TGTGCCAGCAGTTACTCGCGGAACGTTTACGGCTACACCTTC. The V gene is TRBV6-5, the J gene TRBJ1-2, with unresolved D. The CDR3 has 14 residues. Per germline, CDR1 MNHEY and CDR2 SVGAGI. V dropped 0 bases and J dropped 8 bases, with 13 bases sitting between them.

The chain combines TRBV30 with TRBJ1-2, with 7 bases aligning to TRBD1. The CDR3 loop spans 15 amino acids. V lost 0 bases to trimming and J lost 1 base; unmatched junction nucleotides: 5. Germline V gives CDR1 GTSNPN, CDR2 SVGIG (reference sequence). The CDR3 spells CAWSVETGRNYGYTF. The DNA for the CDR3 is TGTGCCTGGAGTGTTGAGACAGGGCGTAACTATGGCTACACCTTC.

The chain recombines TRBV3-1 (or the pseudogene TRBV3-2) with TRBJ2-3, with 13 bases identical to TRBD2. V lost 3 bases and J lost 2; bases outside the gene matches: 2. The germline V gene has CDR1 LGHDT and CDR2 YNNKEL (reference sequence). The length of the CDR3 is 16 residues. CDR3 bases: TGTGCCAGCAGCCAGGGGACTAGCGGGACCACAGATACGCAGTATTTT. It specifies CASSQGTSGTTDTQYF.

The rearrangement joins TRBV25-1 to TRBJ2-7; maybe TRBD1 (6 bases). Trimming left V 2 bases short and J 1 base short, with 6 bases between. The V gene's germline CDR1 is MGHDK and CDR2 SYGVNS. This CDR3 contains 13 residues. The DNA of the CDR3 is TGTGCCAGCAGTGAAACAGGGTCCTACGAGCAGTACTTC. It is translated as CASSETGSYEQYF.

A few counts support this clone. The chain links TRBV15 to TRBJ2-7; 8 bases line up with TRBD1. Germline CDR1 is LNHNV and CDR2 is YYDKDF (reference sequence). Germline trimming cut 0 bases from V and 2 bases from J; bases unmatched to any gene: 3. The CDR3 is 15 residues long. CDR3: CATSRDLDRAYEQYF. The CDR3, as DNA: TGTGCCACCAGCAGAGATCTGGACAGGGCCTACGAGCAGTACTTC.

This clone was seen just once. The V and J genes are TRBV9 and TRBJ1-1; D might be TRBD1 (5 bases). Germline lookup yields CDR1 SGDLS and CDR2 YYNGEE. The V and J ends lost 0 bases and 2 bases respectively, with 11 bases between them. The CDR3 runs to 15 residues. DNA for the CDR3: TGTGCCAGCAGCGTAGAGGAGGGGTTTAACACTGAAGCTTTCTTT. Translating gives CASSVEEGFNTEAFF.

The gene calls are TRBV6-5 and TRBJ1-2; perhaps TRBD1 as D (5 bases). CDR1 is MNHEY and CDR2 is SVGAGI in the germline V gene. There are 14 residues in the CDR3. V lost 0 bases, J lost 8 bases, and 13 bases lay in between. CDR3 in DNA: TGTGCCAGCAGTTACTCGTACCAAAACAGGGGCTACACCTTC. Amino acid sequence: CASSYSYQNRGYTF.